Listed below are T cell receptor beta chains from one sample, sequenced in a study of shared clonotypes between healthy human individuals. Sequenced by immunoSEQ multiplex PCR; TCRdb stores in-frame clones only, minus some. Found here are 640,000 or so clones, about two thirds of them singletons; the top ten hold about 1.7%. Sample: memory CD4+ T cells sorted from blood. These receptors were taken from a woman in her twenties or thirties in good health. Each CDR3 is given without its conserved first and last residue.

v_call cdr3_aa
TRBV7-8 ASSYPGLAGLEQF
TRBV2 ASSGLGGGDTDTQY
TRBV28 ASSSLLNLVNYGYT
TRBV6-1 ASSEVGGSSTDTQY
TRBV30 AWRGGGIGNEQF
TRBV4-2 ASSKESGRPEQF
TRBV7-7 ASSSLYGYT
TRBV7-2 ASSLGVGSGANVLT
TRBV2 ASTYQEVSYEQY
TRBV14 ASNLGNEKLF
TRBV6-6 VTGVGQPQH
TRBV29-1 SVGAGGPDTQY
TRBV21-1 ASSPRGRSYEQY
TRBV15 ATSRGVGVQGEAF
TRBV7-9 ASSLAGTSRGRQHEQY
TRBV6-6 ASTGTERTPQH
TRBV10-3 AISESTSPTDTQY
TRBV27 ASSPQGLAANEQF
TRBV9 ASSVAVTDTQY
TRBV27 ASSFSDRSRGYT
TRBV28 ASSTPGEGTDTQY
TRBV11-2 ASSLGVGSTSEQY
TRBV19 ASSPLANSYNEQF
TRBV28 ASSFIRVNTEAF
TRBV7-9 ASRPRESSYNEQF
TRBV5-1 ASSKNPGQKTDTQY
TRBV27 ASSSSNRGTPSTDTQY
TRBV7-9 ASIVWGGISNEQF
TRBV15 ATSREGGGLPYEQY
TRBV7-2 ASSFSSSYNEQF
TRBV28 ASSLWTTGNTEAF
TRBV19 ASGAEGQPQH
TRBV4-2 ASSQVLAIPNTEAF
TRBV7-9 ASSSMGTLEAF
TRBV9 ASGLSGWNSPGANVLT
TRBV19 ASSHVLAGQETQY
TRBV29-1 SVGGQGTNIQY
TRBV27 ASSSTVTDTQY
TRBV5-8 ASNVRTGIYGYT
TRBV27 ASSRGQGYGYT
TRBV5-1 ASSYRTGNYGYT
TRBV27 ASSLKRGGTDTQY
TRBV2 ASTGEPGNTIY
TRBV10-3 AISEGQGDGYT
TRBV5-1 ASSLGDTNTEAF
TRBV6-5 ASSRGQGAYEQY
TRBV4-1 ASSQGTVLYGYT
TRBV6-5 ASSTLTGGEQY